This T cell receptor (beta chain) was captured in a study of cytomegalovirus exposure and HLA in healthy donors (dated by TCRdb to about 2017). Turning to the overall study: An earlier analysis of some 600 of the donors reported 276 Gb of sequence data and 117 million unique TCR beta sequences obtained from around 170 million T cells. Among some 410 genotyped donors of the cohort, an average of roughly 230,000 unique TCR beta nucleotide sequences was sequenced per donor, of which 15% to 20% were non-productive. The study profiled the T cell repertoires of hundreds of subjects by immunosequencing and related them to cytomegalovirus serostatus. Typing coverage differed by locus: A, B, C, DRB1 and DQB1 were typed in about 620-640 donors, DQA1 in 522, DPA1 in around 610, and DPB1 in about 450. The later analysis used no new phenotypic data to find candidate immune exposures, relying instead on TCR beta sequences and their occurrence across donors. To decide whether each TCR beta V gene segment behaved as functional or pseudogenic, an earlier analysis of approximately 600 of the donors relied on high-throughput TCR beta sequencing. Along with the roughly 610-subject first cohort, a separate validation cohort of over a hundred different subjects was used. A later genetic analysis used genome-wide SNP genotypes for 398 of the 666 donors, treating that subset as a discovery cohort. Every repertoire in the discovery cohort had been generated on one and the same sequencing platform. Donor age, sex, ethnicity and CMV serostatus were compiled together with the repertoire data. High-throughput TCR immunosequencing, statistical association of individual TCRs with disease status, and machine learning were combined to predict cytomegalovirus infection status. Roughly five DR-DQ haplotypes were treated as single units for association and clustering because of strong linkage in the cohort. About 320 gigabases of sequencing data and approximately 85 million unique TCR sequences were included in an early release covering around 600 HLA-typed donors. In a later analysis, previously published TCR beta repertoires from 666 donors were re-analyzed and high-resolution HLA genotyping was added so that TCR occurrence patterns could be studied. HLA typing included class I and class II loci at four-digit resolution. The study aimed to test whether signatures of past pathogen exposure could be identified by cataloging public T cell receptors. Among the roughly 400 genotyped donors, under 90% belonged to the genetic ancestry cluster associated with self-reported Caucasian donors. General findings and caveats noted by the study authors: A cluster of highly shared sequence variants was judged likely to be a technical artifact of the sequencing pipeline. According to a later genetic analysis, donors in an Asian-associated ancestry cluster had fewer N-insertions in productive TCRs than the approximately 710-donor mean. Some 15 rarely observed V segments, including chromosome 9 orphons, were excluded from the earlier analysis of about 600 of the donors because counts were too low. While some public TCRs were present in many individuals, most TCR sequences turned up only very rarely across donors. A later analysis found that HLA-associated TCR beta chains were more clonally expanded and had lower generation probabilities than equally common non-associated chains. In an earlier analysis of fewer than 700 of the donors, most TCR beta V segments appeared in productive rearrangements about 87% or about 30% of the time, broadly matching IMGT annotations. A later analysis found that TCR association rates varied across HLA loci, with DRB1 alleles showing the most associated TCRs and HLA-C alleles the fewest. CMV serostatus was the only immune exposure information available for the cohort. A further reported finding was that TCR beta sequences accurately predicted the HLA-A and HLA-B alleles for most subjects in the first cohort. In both the original and validation cohorts, the classifier was reported to diagnose cytomegalovirus status with high specificity and sensitivity. Because some donors lacked HLA typing at each locus, the association tests relied only on the typed subset. When HLA alleles, especially DR and DQ, strongly co-occurred, TCR associations were difficult to assign to individual alleles. Several of the top co-occurrence clusters appeared to be linked to parvovirus B19, influenza, CMV and Epstein-Barr virus, according to a later analysis. In a later analysis, most CMV-associated TCR beta chains were found to appear HLA-restricted, with HLA associations seemingly driven largely by CMV exposure. A later genetic analysis associated a missense DCLRE1C variant with V-gene and J-gene trimming of TCR beta chains, and an independent cohort replicated the association. This cohort had only TCR beta chains sequenced, and the lack of alpha or paired-chain data limited which features could be detected. Roughly uniform sequencing depth across donors was assumed in presence/absence analyses, although this assumption may not hold. Because the 87-base-pair reads could not distinguish some IMGT-functional V segments, including TRBV6-2 and TRBV6-3, those segments were excluded. At a false discovery rate of 0.05, a later analysis linked some 18,000 TCR beta sequences to specific HLA alleles. A few of the identified cytomegalovirus-associated TCR beta chains were confirmed in vitro to be specific for cytomegalovirus antigens. In the study, roughly 160 TCR beta chains were listed as associated with cytomegalovirus. Correlated functional status among segregating V segments might be attributable to linkage disequilibrium, but an unknown experimental factor could not be ruled out. According to the authors, the approach could potentially be generalized to other disease states and immunological phenotypes.

Receptor amplification or capture employed the immunoSEQ multiplex PCR assay. For the multiplex PCR, a mixture combining 60 forward primers for TCR Vbeta segments and 13 reverse primers for TCR Jbeta segments was used. Amplification of the CDR3 region of rearranged TCR beta genes was performed with a multiplex PCR assay on genomic DNA. On the Illumina HiSeq System, the amplified TCR beta libraries were sequenced as 87-base-pair reads. The source study handled its data this way. A later analysis counted approximately 76 million unique TCR beta chains across the 666 repertoires, and roughly 10 million of these chains were shared by at least two donors. To remove PCR and sequencing errors, raw reads were error-corrected and collapsed into unique sequences using a nearest-neighbor algorithm that merged closely related sequences. V, D and J gene segments were assigned by aligning CDR3 sequences to IMGT reference sequences. For a sequence to be retained, a match of at least six nucleotides was required to both a V gene segment and a J gene segment. Rearrangements were classified as productive when the CDR3 lacked stop codons and remained in frame with V and J, and all other rearrangements were classified as non-productive. CDR3 was defined by IMGT convention, running from the second conserved V-encoded cysteine to the conserved J-encoded phenylalanine. Sequences without an unambiguous match to a single V gene segment were excluded from the earlier analysis of a few hundred of the donors. In an earlier analysis of approximately 590 of the donors, a V segment was called functional when productive rearrangements were above 56.7%, and segregating when the standard deviation between donors exceeded 5%. To diagnose cytomegalovirus status from the catalog of TCR beta chain sequences, a statistical classification framework was built. In a later analysis, V and J genes were assigned by comparing TCR nucleotide sequences against IMGT/GENE-DB human TR gene sequences. A later analysis assigned CDR3 sequences and most-parsimonious VDJ recombination scenarios with the TCRdist pipeline. In a later analysis, every TCR beta chain was defined by the combination of its CDR3 amino acid sequence and its V-gene family, and reads without a unique V-gene family were dropped. To address suspected cross-contamination and a sequencing artifact, a later analysis removed 450 to 700 highly shared, low-generation-probability nucleotide sequences. For each public chain, a later analysis derived a clonal expansion index from normalized ranks of inferred template counts within each repertoire. Generation probabilities in a later analysis came from a VDJ recombination model fitted to out-of-frame rearrangements, and those results were checked against IGoR. A later analysis scored TCR-TCR, TCR-HLA and TCR-CMV co-occurrence with hypergeometric tests, applying a repertoire-size bias correction to TCR pairs. In a later analysis, false discovery rates were estimated by permuting HLA or CMV assignments 20 times. In a later analysis, co-occurring TCRs were grouped using DBSCAN, and TCRdist sequence similarity was added for clustering within HLA-allele-positive subsets. Repertoires with fewer than 30,000 or more than 120,000 public chains, plus five repertoires with anomalous nucleotide sharing, were excluded from co-occurrence clustering. This is the immuneACCESS table as TCRdb keeps it, with only in-frame sequences that have V and J called. A part of the clones is gone; compared with another copy, unresolved V genes explain less than half, and the rest is unexplained. V and J calls and clone size come straight from that table; D and trimming were deduced from the DNA. The sample has approximately 76,000 clones on record, roughly 73% of them singletons. Of the sample, roughly 15% falls within the top ten clones.

As to this clone: Its antigen target is currently unknown. Base qualities were left out, and no much larger clone turns up one base away.

CDR1 and CDR2, looked up from the germline V gene, are SNHLY and FYNNEI. From cysteine to phenylalanine, the CDR3 is 15 amino acids long. The only DNA kept is the CDR3, 45 bases in frame from the first base. Trimming takes 6 bases off V and 9 bases off J; junction bases not matched to a gene: 12. The cohort comprised 710 or so healthy bone marrow donors. Cohort members were all nominally healthy when sampled, although unrecorded immune exposures were likely present. The donor was CMV seropositive and belonged to the group of 250 to 300 seropositive cohort members. Each donor provided a peripheral blood sample, and peripheral blood mononuclear cells were used for TCR beta sequencing. The Qiagen DNeasy Blood Extraction Kit was used to extract genomic DNA from the blood cell samples.

Recombination connected TRBV2 to TRBJ2-4; TRBD1 lines up with 9 middle nucleotides. The specimen was PBMCs. The clonotype originates from a woman aged 40 to 55 in good health and CMV-seropositive. This receptor has the CDR3 CASRTGGGGLVIQYF. The nucleotide sequence reads as follows: TGTGCCAGCAGGACAGGGGGAGGAGGACTGGTCATTCAGTACTTC. The entire variable domain, with the stretches around the CDR3 drawn from the reference TRBV2 and TRBJ2-4 proteins, is EPEVTQTPSHQVTQMGQEVILRCVPISNHLYFYWYRQILGQKVEFLVSFYNNEISEKSEIFDDQFSVERPDGSNFTLKIRSTKLEDSAMYFCASRTGGGGLVIQYFGAGTRLSVL.